This passage covers 15 T cell receptor beta chains from one sample sequenced in a study of blood T cell repertoires in COVID-19. Repertoires were generated with immunoSEQ multiplex PCR, while TCRdb's copy carries only in-frame clones and drops some. Here the sample spans about 89,000 clones, around 90% being singletons. The sequencing input was peripheral blood. These receptors originate from a male donor with acute or convalescent COVID-19.

The chain is built from TRBV6-5 and TRBJ1-5; 10 bases agree with TRBD1. V lost 6 bases to trimming and J lost 2 bases; unmatched junction nucleotides: 4. The CDR3 contains 15 residues. Per the germline V gene, CDR1 is MNHEY and CDR2 is SVGAGI. Here the CDR3 reads CASSSGQGGNQPQHF. The CDR3 bases are TGTGCCAGCAGCTCCGGACAGGGGGGCAATCAGCCCCAGCATTTT.

The chain combines TRBV19 with TRBJ1-1, with TRBD1 as a possible D gene (5 bases). This CDR3 comprises 14 residues. The germline V gene has CDR1 LNHDA and CDR2 SQIVND (reference sequence). Trimming pared 4 bases from V and 1 base from J, leaving 10 bases between. CDR3 nucleotides: TGTGCCAGTAGTACGGGTGGACAGAACACTGAAGCTTTCTTT. Protein product: CASSTGGQNTEAFF.

This chain connects TRBV7-9 to TRBJ2-2, with TRBD1 matching over 7 bases. Germline values: CDR1 SEHNR, CDR2 FQNEAQ (reference sequence). The ends lost 5 bases at V and 5 bases at J; junction bases unmatched: 20. The CDR3 covers 19 residues. CDR3 nucleotide sequence: TGTGCCAGCAGCCCAGGCCTCCCGGGACAGACAGCGGTAACCGGGGAGCTGTTTTTT. It yields the protein CASSPGLPGQTAVTGELFF. The full variable domain, completed using reference TRBV7-9 and TRBJ2-2, is DTGVSQNPRHKITKRGQNVTFRCDPISEHNRLYWYRQTLGQGPEFLTYFQNEAQLEKSRLLSDRFSAERPKGSFSTLEIQRTEQGDSAMYLCASSPGLPGQTAVTGELFFGEGSRLTVL.

In its sample, this clone ranks as medium-sized. This chain links TRBV29-1 with TRBJ1-2; D uncertain. The CDR3 is 13 residues long. In germline, CDR1 is SQVTM, CDR2 ANQGSEA. V lost 0 bases to trimming and J lost 2 bases, with 7 bases between them. The CDR3 here is CSVEDRGNYGYTF. CDR3 bases: TGCAGCGTTGAAGATCGCGGGAACTATGGCTACACCTTC. Full variable domain (remainder filled in from reference TRBV29-1 and TRBJ1-2): SAVISQKPSRDICQRGTSLTIQCQVDSQVTMMFWYRQQPGQSLTLIATANQGSEATYESGFVIDKFPISRPNLTFSTLTVSNMSPEDSSIYLCSVEDRGNYGYTFGSGTRLTVV.

The chain combines TRBV6-5 with TRBJ2-7, with TRBD1 identical over 8 bases. The CDR3 covers 15 residues. The junction had 9 bases not matched to a gene; V was cut back by 2 bases and J by 6 bases. The germline gives CDR1 MNHEY, CDR2 SVGAGI. CDR3 sequence reads: CASSYRGQGLSEQYF. Here the CDR3 DNA reads TGTGCCAGCAGTTACCGAGGACAGGGCCTGTCCGAGCAGTACTTC.

Only one count was recorded for this clone. This chain uses TRBV6-5 with TRBJ1-6; D is possibly TRBD1 (5 bases). This CDR3 is built from 14 residues. Per the germline V gene, CDR1 is MNHEY and CDR2 is SVGAGI. V was clipped by 6 bases and J by 10 bases, with 16 bases between them. The CDR3 is CASRDGGARSPLHF. The CDR3 nucleotides read TGTGCCAGCAGAGACGGCGGGGCGCGGTCACCCCTCCACTTT.

The chain joins TRBV5-1 to TRBJ1-2, with TRBD1 matching over 10 bases. The V and J ends lost 4 bases and 3 bases, in that order; junction bases with no gene match: 3. Germline loops: CDR1 SGHRS, CDR2 YFSETQ. This CDR3 spans 14 amino acids. CDR3 sequence reads: CASSPGTGDYGYTF. The CDR3 nucleotides are TGCGCCAGCAGCCCCGGGACAGGGGACTATGGCTACACCTTC.

J is TRBJ2-5 and V is TRBV5-6; TRBD2 agrees at 7 bases. V shed 7 bases, J shed 5 bases, and the junction held 14 bases outside the gene matches. The CDR3 runs to 15 residues. From germline, CDR1 is SGHDT and CDR2 YYEEEE. This CDR3 is CASAGSGGYLETQYF. The CDR3 DNA is TGTGCCAGCGCTGGGTCGGGGGGTTATTTGGAGACCCAGTACTTC.

V gene TRBV5-4 combines with J gene TRBJ2-7, with D possibly matching TRBD1 (5 bases). The CDR3 totals 13 residues. Trimming cost V 3 bases and J 2 bases, with 9 bases left between them. Germline V gene sequence: CDR1 SGHNT, CDR2 YYREEE (reference sequence). CDR3 protein: CASSSPTAYEQYF. Here the CDR3 DNA reads TGTGCCAGCAGCTCTCCGACAGCCTACGAGCAGTACTTC.

The V call is TRBV3-1 (or the pseudogene TRBV3-2), the J call TRBJ1-3; D remains ambiguous. CDR1 and CDR2 (germline): LGHDT, YNNKEL (reference sequence). V was clipped by 4 bases and J by 2 bases, with 12 bases between them. This CDR3 region has 15 residues. CDR3 DNA: TGTGCCAGCAGCCCTGGGTCCGGGACTGGAAACACCATATATTTT. Translated, it gives CASSPGSGTGNTIYF.

The rearrangement links TRBV5-1 to TRBJ2-5; 9 positions agree with TRBD1. CDR1 and CDR2 from the germline V gene are SGHRS and YFSETQ. The CDR3 covers 15 residues. V lost 0 bases to trimming and J lost 10 bases; unmatched junction nucleotides: 10. CDR3 bases: TGCGCCAGCAGCTTGGGGGGGACAGGGAGAGTCGACCAGTACTTC. This gives the protein CASSLGGTGRVDQYF.

The rearrangement uses TRBV2 and TRBJ2-2; D might be TRBD1 (5 bases). Trimming took off 4 bases at V and 5 bases at J, with 11 bases between the two ends. The CDR3 is 14 amino acids. Per germline, CDR1 SNHLY and CDR2 FYNNEI. DNA of the CDR3: TGTGCCAGCAGTGGACAGCCCGGTACCGGGGAGCTGTTTTTT. Translation gives CASSGQPGTGELFF.

The rearrangement joins TRBV6-6 to TRBJ1-5; a possible D gene is TRBD1 (5 bases). Between the trimmed V and J ends, which lost 0 bases and 6 bases, there was a span of 15 bases. Germline lookup yields CDR1 MNHNY and CDR2 SVGAGI (reference sequence). The CDR3 totals 16 residues. The CDR3 bases are TGTGCCAGCAGTTACTCGGAGGGCGGGGCAGGTCAGCCCCAGCATTTT. Protein: CASSYSEGGAGQPQHF.

V and J are TRBV29-1 and TRBJ2-3, with D possibly being TRBD1 (5 bases). The germline V and J ends were trimmed by 6 bases and 9 bases, with 13 bases remaining between them. The CDR3 is 11 residues long. CDR1 and CDR2 (germline): SQVTM, ANQGSEA. The CDR3 is CSVSQGGTQYF. The CDR3 bases are TGCAGCGTGTCGCAGGGTGGAACGCAGTATTTT.

V is TRBV2 and J is TRBJ1-1; tentative D call: TRBD1 (6 bases). Trimming removed 7 bases from V and 2 bases from J, with 14 bases in between. CDR3 length: 14 amino acids. The V gene's germline CDR1 is SNHLY and CDR2 FYNNEI. The CDR3 nucleotides are TGTGCCAGCAAAAACAGGGTTACAAACACTGAAGCTTTCTTT. Protein: CASKNRVTNTEAFF.